One and the same sample provided the 15 T cell receptor beta chains below, sequenced in a study of CXCR3-negative and CXCR3-positive naive CD8 T cells (dated by TCRdb to the late 2010s). The reads were generated on a NextSeq 550. The Human TCR Profiling Kit (MiLaboratory) was used to prepare UMI-labeled 5' RACE TRB cDNA libraries. Reprocessed by TCRdb, the reads give a single entry per CDR3 protein sequence, without DNA. The sample table holds approximately 49,000 distinct CDR3 sequences. The ten top clones hold 15% of the sample. Sequencing was performed on memory CD8+ T cells from blood. The sample's cell subset or site label, decoded: conventional CD8+ memory T cells (TMEM), sorted as controls. These receptors originate from a human donor in good health. Some clones in this sample may be carry-over from other donors' samples.

The genes are TRBV7-9 and TRBJ2-6; TCRdb gives TRBD1 as the D gene, but with no DNA this cannot be confirmed. CDR3 size: 15 residues. In germline, CDR1 is SEHNR, CDR2 FQNEAQ (reference sequence). CDR3 residues: CASSWDRAGANVLTF. Drawing the rest from reference TRBV7-9 and TRBJ2-6, the complete variable domain is DTGVSQNPRHKITKRGQNVTFRCDPISEHNRLYWYRQTLGQGPEFLTYFQNEAQLEKSRLLSDRFSAERPKGSFSTLEIQRTEQGDSAMYLCASSWDRAGANVLTFGAGSRLTVL.

This CDR3 is CASSARGASDTQYF. The gene calls are TRBV6-4 and TRBJ2-3; the D call of TRBD1 rests on TCRdb alone, since no DNA is present to check it. The CDR3 covers 14 residues. Germline loops: CDR1 MRHNA, CDR2 SNTAGT.

This chain uses TRBV18 with TRBJ1-5. This CDR3 contains 16 residues. The germline V gene encodes CDR1 KGHSH and CDR2 LQKENI. The CDR3 reads CASSPGRVESNQPQHF.

The chain couples TRBV7-9 to TRBJ2-1. CDR1 and CDR2 (germline): SEHNR, FQNEAQ (reference sequence). This CDR3 region has 14 residues. CDR3: CASSYTLRPKEQFF.

This rearrangement joins TRBV6-2 or TRBV6-3 to TRBJ2-1; lacking DNA, the TRBD1 call made by TCRdb goes unchecked. Germline CDR1 reads MNHEY; CDR2 reads SVGEGT. CDR3 length: 15 residues. CDR3 protein: CASKLDRGFYNEQFF.

V and J are TRBV29-1 and TRBJ1-2. Germline loops: CDR1 SQVTM, CDR2 ANQGSEA. CDR3 length equals 13 residues. This chain's CDR3 is CSVGAEDDYGYTF.

The rearrangement uses TRBV4-2 and TRBJ2-7; the D call of TRBD1 rests on TCRdb alone, since no DNA is present to check it. CDR3 length: 17 residues. From germline, CDR1 is LGHNA and CDR2 YNFKEQ. The CDR3 loop reads CASSQEQGGESSYEQYF.

The chain carries TRBV7-9 and TRBJ2-1; the D call from TCRdb, TRBD1, cannot be confirmed without DNA. CDR3 length: 17 residues. Germline loops: CDR1 SEHNR, CDR2 FQNEAQ (reference sequence). CDR3 residues: CASSLSRAGAIHNEQFF.

The chain is built from TRBV4-2 and TRBJ1-1; TCRdb calls TRBD1, which cannot be checked without DNA. Germline V gene sequence: CDR1 LGHNA, CDR2 YNFKEQ. The CDR3 covers 14 residues. CDR3 sequence reads: CASSTLTGLTEAFF.

This chain connects TRBV29-1 to TRBJ1-1. This CDR3 region has 12 residues. Germline CDR1 SQVTM, CDR2 ANQGSEA. The CDR3 loop reads CSVEGVFPEAFF.

The V gene is TRBV20-1, the J gene TRBJ2-1. The CDR3 spans 15 residues. Per the germline V gene, CDR1 is DFQATT and CDR2 is SNEGSKA (reference sequence). The CDR3 spells CSARDLGSNRNEQFF.

The V gene is TRBV4-2, the J gene TRBJ2-7; TCRdb indicates TRBD1, and absent DNA this call remains unverified. The CDR3 loop spans 18 amino acids. Germline V CDR1 and CDR2: LGHNA, YNFKEQ. CDR3 sequence: CASSQNRRGTGDKYEQYF.

Measured by frequency, this clonotype is medium-sized (0.01 to 0.1%). The chain uses TRBV20-1 and TRBJ2-1; TCRdb names TRBD2, which stays unverified in the absence of DNA. CDR3 length equals 14 residues. The germline V gene has CDR1 DFQATT and CDR2 SNEGSKA (reference sequence). CDR3 amino acids: CSARLAGDYNEQFF.

The chain combines TRBV11-2 with TRBJ1-1. The CDR3 has 13 amino acids. Germline CDR1 is SGHAT and CDR2 is FQNNGV. This CDR3 is CASSWRGNTEAFF.

The gene calls are TRBV12-3 or TRBV12-4 and TRBJ2-1. The CDR3 is made up of 12 amino acids. Here the CDR3 reads CASSFGSNEQFF.